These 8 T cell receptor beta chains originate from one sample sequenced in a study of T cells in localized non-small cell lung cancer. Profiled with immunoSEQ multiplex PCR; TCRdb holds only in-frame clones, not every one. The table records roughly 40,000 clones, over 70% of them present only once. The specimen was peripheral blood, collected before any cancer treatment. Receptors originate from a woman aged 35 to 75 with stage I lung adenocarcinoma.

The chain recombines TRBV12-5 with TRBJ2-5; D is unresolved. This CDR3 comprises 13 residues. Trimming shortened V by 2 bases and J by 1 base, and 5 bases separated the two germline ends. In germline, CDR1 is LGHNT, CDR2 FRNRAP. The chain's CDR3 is CASGLTGQETQYF. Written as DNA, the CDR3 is TGTGCTAGTGGTTTGACGGGCCAAGAGACCCAGTACTTC.

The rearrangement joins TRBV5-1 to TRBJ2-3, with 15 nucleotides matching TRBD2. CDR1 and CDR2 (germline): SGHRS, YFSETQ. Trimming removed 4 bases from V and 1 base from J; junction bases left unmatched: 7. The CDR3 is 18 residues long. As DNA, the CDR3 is TGCGCCAGCAGCCGTGGGACTAGCGGGAGGCCCGGCACAGATACGCAGTATTTT. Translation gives CASSRGTSGRPGTDTQYF.

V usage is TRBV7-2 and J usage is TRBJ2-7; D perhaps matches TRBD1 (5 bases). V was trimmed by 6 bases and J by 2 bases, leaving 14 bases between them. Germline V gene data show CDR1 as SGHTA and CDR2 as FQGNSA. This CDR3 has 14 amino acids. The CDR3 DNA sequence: TGTGCCAGCAGGGTAGTACAAGGGGCCTACGAGCAGTACTTC. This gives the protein CASRVVQGAYEQYF.

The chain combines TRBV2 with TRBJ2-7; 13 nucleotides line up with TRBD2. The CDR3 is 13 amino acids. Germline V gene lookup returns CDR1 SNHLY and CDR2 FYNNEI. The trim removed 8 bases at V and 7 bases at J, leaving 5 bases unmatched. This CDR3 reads CASLGLAGREQYF. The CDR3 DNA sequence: TGTGCCAGCTTGGGACTAGCGGGACGGGAGCAGTACTTC.

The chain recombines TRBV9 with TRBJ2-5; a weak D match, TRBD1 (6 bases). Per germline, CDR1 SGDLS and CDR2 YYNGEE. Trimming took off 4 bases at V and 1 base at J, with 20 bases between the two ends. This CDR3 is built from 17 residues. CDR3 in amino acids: CASSSFQGGRGQETQYF. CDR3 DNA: TGTGCCAGCAGCTCCTTTCAAGGGGGAAGGGGCCAAGAGACCCAGTACTTC.

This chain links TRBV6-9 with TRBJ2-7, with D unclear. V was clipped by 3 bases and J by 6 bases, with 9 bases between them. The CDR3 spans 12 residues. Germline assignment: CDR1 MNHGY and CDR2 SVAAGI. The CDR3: CASSYFGGEQYF. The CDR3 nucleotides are TGTGCCAGCAGTTACTTCGGTGGCGAGCAGTACTTC.

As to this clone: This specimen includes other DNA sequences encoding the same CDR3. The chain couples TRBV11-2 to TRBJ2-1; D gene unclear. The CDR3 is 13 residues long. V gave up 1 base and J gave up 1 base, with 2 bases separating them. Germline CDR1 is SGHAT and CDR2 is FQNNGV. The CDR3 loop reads CASSLASYNEQFF. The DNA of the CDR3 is TGTGCCAGCAGCTTAGCATCCTACAATGAGCAGTTCTTC.

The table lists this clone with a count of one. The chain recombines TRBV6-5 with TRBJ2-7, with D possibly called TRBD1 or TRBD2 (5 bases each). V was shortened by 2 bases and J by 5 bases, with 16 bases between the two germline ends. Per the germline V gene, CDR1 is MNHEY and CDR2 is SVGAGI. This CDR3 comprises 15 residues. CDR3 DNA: TGTGCCAGCAGTTACCCCGGGGTAGGGGTAAACGAGCAGTACTTC. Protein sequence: CASSYPGVGVNEQYF.